A selection of T cell receptor beta chains follows, all from one sample in a study of blood T cells in healthy people across ages. TCRdb fed the 5' RACE reads into MiXCR, producing one record per CDR3 protein. Found here are 800,000 or so distinct CDR3 sequences, roughly 25% of them singletons; the top ten hold under 4%. The same data also went into a second study, on T cells of mothers and their children.

Sequencing was carried out using blood. These receptors came from a boy younger than 18 in good health. CDR3s include the opening cysteine and the closing phenylalanine or tryptophan. Fields, in order: J gene, clone size, CDR3 length, D gene, V gene, CDR3 protein, CDR3 DNA. The D gene is left open where the match is weak. Not all rows give a size; the values are once, few, many and, for expanded clones, a class.

>TRBJ2-1|.|13|.|TRBV29-1
CSVKWYSHNEQFF
TGCAGCGTTAAATGGTACTCCCACAATGAGCAGTTCTTC
>TRBJ1-2|few|13|.|TRBV6-6
CASTLDGIYGYTF
TGTGCCAGCACCCTGGACGGCATCTATGGCTACACCTTC
>TRBJ1-6|.|15|.|TRBV6-1
CASSGRFGKNSPLHF
TGTGCCAGCAGCGGACGGTTCGGGAAAAATTCACCCCTCCACTTT
>TRBJ1-1|.|14|.|TRBV4-3
CASSQDAHYTEAFF
TGCGCCAGCAGCCAAGATGCCCATTACACTGAAGCTTTCTTT
>TRBJ2-1|.|14|TRBD2|TRBV15
CATSRGTSGVEQFF
TGTGCCACCAGCAGAGGGACTAGCGGGGTTGAGCAGTTCTTC
>TRBJ1-1|.|14|.|TRBV3-1
CASSPHGTNTEAFF
TGTGCCAGCAGTCCGCATGGCACGAACACTGAAGCTTTCTTT
>TRBJ1-2|.|15|.|TRBV14
CASSQVSGGGYGYTF
TGTGCCAGCAGCCAAGTATCCGGGGGAGGCTATGGCTACACCTTC
>TRBJ1-1|.|18|TRBD1|TRBV7-2
CASSGRGTGGLWSGEAFF
TGTGCCAGCAGCGGACGGGGGACAGGGGGTTTGTGGTCTGGTGAAGCTTTCTTT
>TRBJ2-1|.|14|.|TRBV10-3
CAISARTPNNEQFF
TGTGCCATCAGTGCCAGGACGCCAAACAATGAGCAGTTCTTC
>TRBJ2-2|few|14|.|TRBV4-3
CASSQARRTGELFF
TGCGCCAGCAGCCAAGCGAGGAGAACCGGGGAGCTGTTTTTT
>TRBJ1-2|few|15|TRBD1|TRBV29-1
CSVMTGTGVNYGYTF
TGCAGCGTGATGACCGGGACAGGGGTAAACTATGGCTACACCTTC
>TRBJ2-5|.|13|TRBD1|TRBV14
CASREDRTETQYF
TGTGCCAGCAGAGAGGACAGGACAGAGACCCAGTACTTC
>TRBJ2-4|few|15|.|TRBV27
CASALASGPKNIQYF
TGTGCCAGCGCTTTGGCCTCAGGACCCAAAAACATTCAGTACTTC
>TRBJ2-1|.|16|TRBD1|TRBV13
CASSTYGTGGSVEQFF
TGTGCCAGCAGCACTTACGGGACAGGGGGGTCGGTCGAGCAGTTCTTC
>TRBJ2-3|.|15|.|TRBV20-1
CSARVASEATDTQYF
TGCAGTGCTAGAGTAGCTAGCGAGGCCACAGATACGCAGTATTTT
>TRBJ2-5|.|18|.|TRBV7-9
CASSPRVPGAGASETQYF
TGTGCCAGCAGTCCCCGAGTCCCTGGGGCAGGAGCGTCGGAGACCCAGTACTTC
>TRBJ1-2|.|16|.|TRBV7-9
CASSLGGGTDYYGYTF
TGTGCCAGCAGCTTAGGGGGCGGGACGGATTACTATGGCTACACCTTC
>TRBJ2-7|few|13|.|TRBV12-3/TRBV12-4
CASSSLASYVQYF
TGTGCCAGCAGTTCTCTAGCCTCCTACGTGCAGTACTTC
>TRBJ2-1|few|14|.|TRBV21-1
CASSKTGDCNEQFF
TGTGCCAGCAGCAAAACAGGGGACTGTAATGAGCAGTTCTTC
>TRBJ2-7|.|15|TRBD2|TRBV7-2
CASSLVGAGAYEQYF
TGTGCCAGCAGCTTAGTTGGGGCGGGAGCCTACGAGCAGTACTTC
>TRBJ2-7|.|16|.|TRBV3-1
CASSQVASALTYEQYF
TGTGCCAGCAGCCAAGTTGCTTCGGCACTTACCTACGAGCAGTACTTC
>TRBJ2-3|few|12|.|TRBV5-1
CASSLSEDTQYF
TGCGCCAGCAGCCTTAGCGAAGATACGCAGTATTTT
>TRBJ1-2|.|13|.|TRBV29-1
CSVGPGSNYGYTF
TGCAGCGTTGGGCCCGGATCCAACTATGGCTACACCTTC
>TRBJ1-5|few|16|.|TRBV2
CASSERGTQGNQPQHF
TGTGCCAGCAGTGAGAGGGGAACCCAAGGCAATCAGCCCCAGCATTTT
>TRBJ2-2|.|17|TRBD1|TRBV5-1
CASSPDRGSVGTGELFF
TGCGCCAGCAGCCCCGACAGGGGGTCGGTTGGAACCGGGGAGCTGTTTTTT
>TRBJ2-7|few|15|.|TRBV3-1
CASSRTPVTMGEQYF
TGTGCCAGCAGCCGGACCCCGGTTACCATGGGCGAGCAGTACTTC
>TRBJ2-1|.|13|.|TRBV12-3/TRBV12-4
CASSFPADNEQFF
TGTGCCAGCAGTTTTCCGGCAGATAATGAGCAGTTCTTC
>TRBJ2-1|.|18|.|TRBV2
CASRRGVGPVRRYNEQFF
TGTGCCAGCAGAAGGGGGGTGGGCCCAGTGCGTCGCTACAATGAGCAGTTCTTC
>TRBJ2-7|.|15|TRBD1|TRBV18
CASSQWDRLSYEQYF
TGTGCCAGCTCACAATGGGACAGACTTTCGTACGAGCAGTACTTC
>TRBJ2-1|.|16|TRBD2|TRBV5-1
CASSQIAGETYNEQFF
TGCGCCAGCAGCCAGATAGCGGGGGAGACCTACAATGAGCAGTTCTTC
>TRBJ2-7|.|14|.|TRBV11-2
CASSRDSAVEEQYF
TGTGCCAGCAGCAGAGACAGTGCCGTGGAAGAGCAGTACTTC
>TRBJ2-7|.|13|.|TRBV28
CASIDGTSYEQYF
TGTGCCAGCATAGACGGTACCTCCTACGAGCAGTACTTC
>TRBJ2-3|few|17|TRBD1|TRBV20-1
CSASDPDRGPYTDTQYF
TGCAGTGCTAGCGACCCCGACAGGGGGCCCTACACAGATACGCAGTATTTT
>TRBJ2-5|few|15|.|TRBV5-1
CASSLAAGDGKTQYF
TGCGCCAGCAGCTTGGCCGCCGGGGATGGGAAGACCCAGTACTTC
>TRBJ2-2|.|20|TRBD2|TRBV25-1
CASSELGTSTSPGGTGELFF
TGTGCCAGCAGTGAATTGGGGACTAGCACCTCCCCGGGGGGCACCGGGGAGCTGTTTTTT
>TRBJ2-1|few|16|.|TRBV6-4
CASSDWSAGRNNEQFF
TGTGCCAGCAGTGACTGGTCCGCGGGAAGAAACAATGAGCAGTTCTTC
>TRBJ2-2|.|17|.|TRBV5-1
CASSHILTGWNTGELFF
TGCGCCAGCAGCCATATATTGACAGGTTGGAACACCGGGGAGCTGTTTTTT
>TRBJ2-1|once|15|.|TRBV20-1
CSAYPGGGSRNEQFF
TGCAGTGCCTATCCTGGAGGGGGCAGTAGAAATGAGCAGTTCTTC
>TRBJ1-2|few|14|.|TRBV12-3/TRBV12-4
CASREQGPGTGYTF
TGTGCCAGCAGGGAACAGGGCCCCGGCACTGGCTACACCTTC
>TRBJ1-2|once|15|.|TRBV7-2
CASSFPRDLGYGYTF
TGTGCCAGCAGCTTCCCCAGGGACTTAGGGTATGGCTACACCTTC
>TRBJ2-1|once|15|TRBD2|TRBV13
CASSLIAGGFNEQFF
TGTGCCAGCAGTCTCATAGCGGGGGGGTTCAATGAGCAGTTCTTC
>TRBJ2-3|few|14|.|TRBV28
CASTLGQRGDTQYF
TGTGCCAGCACCCTGGGTCAGCGTGGAGATACGCAGTATTTT
>TRBJ2-5|few|16|.|TRBV11-2
CASSLEGVARGETQYF
TGTGCCAGCAGCTTAGAGGGGGTAGCCAGAGGGGAGACCCAGTACTTC
>TRBJ2-5|.|15|.|TRBV20-1
CSARDPLRPMGTQYF
TGCAGTGCTAGAGATCCACTGAGGCCCATGGGGACCCAGTACTTC
>TRBJ2-1|few|18|TRBD2|TRBV6-5
CASSYTGTSGSLYNEQFF
TGTGCCAGCAGTTACACCGGGACTAGCGGGAGCCTTTACAATGAGCAGTTCTTC
>TRBJ1-4|.|12|.|TRBV28
CASRGFGEKLFF
TGTGCCAGCCGGGGGTTTGGTGAAAAACTGTTTTTT
>TRBJ2-1|few|16|.|TRBV20-1
CSARPSQLPPSDEQFF
TGCAGTGCTAGACCCTCCCAGCTACCGCCGTCGGATGAGCAGTTCTTC
>TRBJ2-5|few|15|TRBD1|TRBV2
CASSEGQGFRETQYF
TGTGCCAGCAGTGAAGGACAGGGGTTTCGAGAGACCCAGTACTTC